This TCR beta chain was found in a study of PD-1 blockade in classical Hodgkin lymphoma. Per the germline V gene, CDR1 is KGHSH and CDR2 is LQKENI. CDR3 length equals 15 residues. Trimming cost V 3 bases and J 4 bases, with 15 bases left between them. Sequencing was performed with immunoSEQ multiplex PCR; in TCRdb, only in-frame clones are kept and a portion is missing. The table includes nearly 25,000 clones, around 74% detected once. Points from the study as a whole: It was CD4+ TCR diversity, not CD8+, that rose significantly by C4D1. Prior to therapy, complete responders displayed diversity much like that of newly diagnosed patients. Those patients who began receiving nivolumab less than 1 year after ASCT had lower diversity, and they were excluded.

This clone was counted only a few times. As yet, its antigen is unknown. As to time point: cycle 4 day 1 (C4D1), after five to seven weeks of nivolumab. No patient escaped relapse after autologous stem cell transplantation, and brentuximab vedotin exposure varied. The patients, who had relapsed/refractory classical Hodgkin lymphoma, achieved best responses of complete response, partial response or progressive disease. This specimen was peripheral blood mononuclear cells (PBMCs), taken before the fourth cycle of nivolumab. The clonotype comes from a human donor with classical Hodgkin lymphoma. The chain is built from TRBV18 and TRBJ1-2; D gene ambiguous. CDR3 amino acids: CASSPATDRSYGYTF. DNA for the CDR3: TGTGCCAGCTCACCGGCGACGGATCGGAGCTATGGCTACACCTTC.